This TCR beta chain is from a study of blood T cell repertoires in COVID-19 (TCRdb year 2020). Background on the whole study: Samples from collaborators originated in the United States, Italy and Spain and spanned both the acute and convalescent phases of COVID-19. A freely available public database, intended as a resource for researchers studying the immune response to SARS-CoV-2, is where the repertoires were released. The samples were drawn from two sources: the first 160 participants of the ongoing ImmuneRACE study, and fewer than 1,500 subjects contributed by 6 global collaborators. The dataset comprised deeply sampled blood TCRbeta repertoires from subjects exposed to, actively infected with, or recovered from COVID-19. The prospective study material was composed of cDNA or gDNA derived from T cells, B-cell-depleted T cells, or PBMCs. Nearly every sample came with metadata listing a de-identified subject ID, COVID-19 status, age in years and sex. Where HLA class I and class II types were available, the types were taken from metadata supplied by the sample provider, not from assay-based typing. Points the paper makes about the study in general: Clinical and demographic metadata were provided uncurated, with the amount varying by source and participant.

Trimming takes 5 bases from V and 4 bases from J, and the germline ends sit 14 bases apart. Spanning cysteine to phenylalanine, the CDR3 consists of 14 amino acids. The entry retains the CDR3 DNA only, 42 bases that are in frame from base 1. The germline V gene provides CDR1 SGHTA and CDR2 FQGNSA. The immunoSEQ Assay, a bias-controlled multiplex PCR, was used to amplify TCRbeta CDR3 regions from genomic DNA. From the authors' description of their analysis: Nucleated cell counts per sample were estimated from amplification of reference gene primers within the assay. To quantify the absolute abundance of each unique TCRbeta CDR3 rearrangement, sequence reads were collapsed and filtered. Productive Simpson clonality was computed per sample as the square root of Simpson's diversity index over productive rearrangements. TCRdb obtained this table from immuneACCESS and retained in-frame rearrangements with V and J assigned. These tables miss some clones; where compared with another copy, unresolved V genes account for less than half of the shortfall, and the remainder is unexplained. Clonal size and the V and J genes are those of that table, whereas D and trimming came from the DNA. Within this sample are about 31,000 clones, with 90% to 95% of them counted one time only. The ten largest clones add up to 5% to 7% of the sample.

Whole blood was collected in K2EDTA tubes by collaborating institutions according to the institutions' own protocols. For TCRbeta analysis, collaborators shipped samples in one of three forms: frozen whole blood, isolated PBMCs, or DNA extracted from either of those sample types. Remarks on this clone: This clone's antigen is unknown. Qualities for individual bases were not recorded, and no much larger clone is one base off.

The chain is encoded by TRBV7-2 joined to TRBJ1-1; TRBD1 is a possible D gene, resting on 6 matching bases. Sequences were obtained from peripheral blood. The source of this sequence is a human donor in a cohort sampled during active COVID-19. At the DNA level, the sequence is TGTGCCAGCAGCACGGGACACCCAAGCACTGAAGCTTTCTTT. Its protein reads: CASSTGHPSTEAFF.